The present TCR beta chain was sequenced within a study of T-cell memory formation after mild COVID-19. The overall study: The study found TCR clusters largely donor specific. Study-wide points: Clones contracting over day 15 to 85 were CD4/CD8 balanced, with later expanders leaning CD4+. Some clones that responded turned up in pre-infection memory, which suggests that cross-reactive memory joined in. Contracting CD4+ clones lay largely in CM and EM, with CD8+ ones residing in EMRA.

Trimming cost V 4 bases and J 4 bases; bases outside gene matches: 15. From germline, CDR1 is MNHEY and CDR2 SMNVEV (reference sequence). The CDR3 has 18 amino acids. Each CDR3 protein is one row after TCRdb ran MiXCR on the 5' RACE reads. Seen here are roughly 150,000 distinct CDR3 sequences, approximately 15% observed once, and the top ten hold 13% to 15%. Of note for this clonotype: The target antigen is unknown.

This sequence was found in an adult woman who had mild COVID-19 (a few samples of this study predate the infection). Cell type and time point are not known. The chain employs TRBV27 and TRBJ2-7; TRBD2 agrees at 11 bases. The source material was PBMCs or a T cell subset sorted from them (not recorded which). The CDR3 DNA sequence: TGTGCCAGCAGTTACTACTATCCTTCTAGCGGGAGGCTGTACGAGCAGTACTTC. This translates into CASSYYYPSSGRLYEQYF.